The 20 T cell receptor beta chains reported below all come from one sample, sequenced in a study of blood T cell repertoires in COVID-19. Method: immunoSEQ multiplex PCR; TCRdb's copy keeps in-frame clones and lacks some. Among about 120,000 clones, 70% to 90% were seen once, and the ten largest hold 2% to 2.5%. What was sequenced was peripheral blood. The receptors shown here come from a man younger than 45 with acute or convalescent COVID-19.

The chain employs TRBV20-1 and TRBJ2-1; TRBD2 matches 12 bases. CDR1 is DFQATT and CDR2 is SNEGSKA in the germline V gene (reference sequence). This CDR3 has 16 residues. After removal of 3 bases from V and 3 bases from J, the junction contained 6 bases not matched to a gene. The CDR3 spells CSASRSSGRGYNEQFF. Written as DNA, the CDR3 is TGCAGTGCTAGTCGGTCTAGCGGGAGGGGCTACAATGAGCAGTTCTTC.

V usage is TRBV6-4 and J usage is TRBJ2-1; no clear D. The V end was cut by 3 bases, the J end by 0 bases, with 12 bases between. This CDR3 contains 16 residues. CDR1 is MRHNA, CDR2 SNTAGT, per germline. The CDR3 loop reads CASSDILRGSYNEQFF. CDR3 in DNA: TGTGCCAGCAGTGATATCCTTCGAGGCTCCTACAATGAGCAGTTCTTC.

The CDR3 DNA reads TGTGCCAGCAGCATGCCGACAGGGGAAGGTGAAAAACTGTTTTTT. Its translation: CASSMPTGEGEKLFF. The chain links TRBV9 to TRBJ1-4; TRBD1 agrees at 8 bases. V trimming: 4 bases; J trimming: 7 bases; junction bases outside the gene matches: 9. CDR1 is SGDLS, CDR2 YYNGEE, per germline. The CDR3 runs to 15 residues. The full variable domain, rest sourced from reference TRBV9 and TRBJ1-4, is DSGVTQTPKHLITATGQRVTLRCSPRSGDLSVYWYQQSLDQGLQFLIQYYNGEERAKGNILERFSAQQFPDLHSELNLSSLELGDSALYFCASSMPTGEGEKLFFGSGTQLSVL.

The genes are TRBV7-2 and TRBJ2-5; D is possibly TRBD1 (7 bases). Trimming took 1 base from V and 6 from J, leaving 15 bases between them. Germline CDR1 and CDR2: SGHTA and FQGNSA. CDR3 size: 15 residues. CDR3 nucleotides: TGTGCCAGCAGCTTAGTGGCGACAGGGAGGCAGACCCAGTACTTC. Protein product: CASSLVATGRQTQYF.

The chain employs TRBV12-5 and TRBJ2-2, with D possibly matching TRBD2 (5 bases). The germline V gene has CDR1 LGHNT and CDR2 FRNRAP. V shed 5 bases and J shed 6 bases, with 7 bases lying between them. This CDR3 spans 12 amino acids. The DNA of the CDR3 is TGTGCTAGTGGTGGACTGTCCGGGGAGCTGTTTTTT. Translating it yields CASGGLSGELFF.

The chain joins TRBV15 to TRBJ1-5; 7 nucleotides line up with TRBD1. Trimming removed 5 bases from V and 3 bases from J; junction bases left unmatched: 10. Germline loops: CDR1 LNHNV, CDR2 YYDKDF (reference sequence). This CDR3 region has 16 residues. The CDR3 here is CATSGGQVLFNQPQHF. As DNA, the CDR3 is TGTGCCACCAGCGGAGGACAGGTACTTTTCAATCAGCCCCAGCATTTT. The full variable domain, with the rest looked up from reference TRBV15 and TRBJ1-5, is DAMVIQNPRYQVTQFGKPVTLSCSQTLNHNVMYWYQQKSSQAPKLLFHYYDKDFNNEADTPDNFQSRRPNTSFCFLDIRSPGLGDTAMYLCATSGGQVLFNQPQHFGDGTRLSIL.

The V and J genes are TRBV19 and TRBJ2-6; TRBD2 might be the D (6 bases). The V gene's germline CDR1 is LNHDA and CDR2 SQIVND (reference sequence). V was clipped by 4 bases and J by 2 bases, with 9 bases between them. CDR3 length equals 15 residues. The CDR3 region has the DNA TGTGCCAGTAGTAGCGGGGTGGCTGGGGCCAACGTCCTGACTTTC. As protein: CASSSGVAGANVLTF.

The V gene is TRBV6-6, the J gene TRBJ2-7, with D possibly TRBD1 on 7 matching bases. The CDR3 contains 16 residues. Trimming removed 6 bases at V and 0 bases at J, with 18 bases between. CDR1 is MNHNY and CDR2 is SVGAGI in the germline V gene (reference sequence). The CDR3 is CASRDQTGRSSYEQYF. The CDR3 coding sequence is TGTGCCAGCAGGGATCAGACAGGGAGGTCCTCCTACGAGCAGTACTTC.

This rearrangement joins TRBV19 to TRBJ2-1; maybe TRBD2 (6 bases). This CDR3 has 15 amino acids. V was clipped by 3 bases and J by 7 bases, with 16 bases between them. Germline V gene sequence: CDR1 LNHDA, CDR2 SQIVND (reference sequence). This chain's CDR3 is CASSIGGLSLNEQFF. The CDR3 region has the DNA TGTGCCAGTAGTATCGGAGGACTATCATTAAATGAGCAGTTCTTC.

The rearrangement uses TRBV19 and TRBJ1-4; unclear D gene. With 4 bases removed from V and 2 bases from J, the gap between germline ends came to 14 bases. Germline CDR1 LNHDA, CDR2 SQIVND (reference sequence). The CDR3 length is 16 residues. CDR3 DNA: TGTGCCAGTAGTAAGGAATGGGAGGTCACTAATGAAAAACTGTTTTTT. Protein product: CASSKEWEVTNEKLFF.

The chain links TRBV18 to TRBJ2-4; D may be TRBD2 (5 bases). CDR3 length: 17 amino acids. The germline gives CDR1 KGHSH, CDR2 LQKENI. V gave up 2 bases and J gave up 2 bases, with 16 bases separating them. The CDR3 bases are TGTGCCAGCTCACCATTGGACTCCGAGTTGACCAAAAACATTCAGTACTTC. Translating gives CASSPLDSELTKNIQYF.

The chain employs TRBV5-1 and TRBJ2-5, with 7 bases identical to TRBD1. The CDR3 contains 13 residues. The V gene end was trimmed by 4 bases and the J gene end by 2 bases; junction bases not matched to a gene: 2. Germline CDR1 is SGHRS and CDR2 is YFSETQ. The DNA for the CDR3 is TGCGCCAGCAGCCAGGGACAGCAAGAGACCCAGTACTTC. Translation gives CASSQGQQETQYF. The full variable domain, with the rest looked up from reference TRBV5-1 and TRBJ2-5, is KAGVTQTPRYLIKTRGQQVTLSCSPISGHRSVSWYQQTPGQGLQFLFEYFSETQRNKGNFPGRFSGRQFSNSRSEMNVSTLELGDSALYLCASSQGQQETQYFGPGTRLLVL.

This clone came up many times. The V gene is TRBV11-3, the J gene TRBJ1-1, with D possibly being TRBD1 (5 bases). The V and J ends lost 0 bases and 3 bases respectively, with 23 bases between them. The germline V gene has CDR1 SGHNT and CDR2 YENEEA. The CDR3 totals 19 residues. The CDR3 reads CASSLDRGGTVSEDTEAFF. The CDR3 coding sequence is TGTGCCAGCAGCTTAGATCGTGGGGGGACGGTCTCCGAAGACACTGAAGCTTTCTTT.

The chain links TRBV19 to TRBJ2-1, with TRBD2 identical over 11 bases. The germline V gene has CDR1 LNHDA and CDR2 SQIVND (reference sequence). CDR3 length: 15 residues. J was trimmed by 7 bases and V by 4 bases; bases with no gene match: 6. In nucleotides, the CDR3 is TGTGCCAGTAGTACTCATAGCGGGGGGGCTAATGAGCAGTTCTTC. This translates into CASSTHSGGANEQFF.

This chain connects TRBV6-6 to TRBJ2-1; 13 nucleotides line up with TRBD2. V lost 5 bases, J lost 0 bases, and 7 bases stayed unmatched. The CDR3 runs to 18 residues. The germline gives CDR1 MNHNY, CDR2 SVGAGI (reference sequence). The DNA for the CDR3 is TGTGCCAGCAGTCAGACTAGCGGGAGGCTTAGCTCCTACAATGAGCAGTTCTTC. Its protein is CASSQTSGRLSSYNEQFF.

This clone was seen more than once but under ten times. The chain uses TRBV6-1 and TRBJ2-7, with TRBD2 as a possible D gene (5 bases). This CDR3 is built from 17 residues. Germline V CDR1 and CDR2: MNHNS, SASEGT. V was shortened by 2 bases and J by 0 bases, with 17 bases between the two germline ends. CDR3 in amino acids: CASSELTRGYSSYEQYV. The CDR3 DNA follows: TGTGCCAGCAGTGAACTAACTCGAGGGTATAGCTCCTACGAGCAGTACGTC.

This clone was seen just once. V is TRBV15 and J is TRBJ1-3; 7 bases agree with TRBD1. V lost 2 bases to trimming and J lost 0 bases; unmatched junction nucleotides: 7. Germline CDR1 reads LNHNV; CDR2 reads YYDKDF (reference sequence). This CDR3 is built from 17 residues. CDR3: CATSRSGTANSGNTIYF. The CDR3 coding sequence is TGTGCCACCAGCAGATCTGGGACAGCCAACTCTGGAAACACCATATATTTT.

The CDR3 here is CASSLAAGTGNTIYF. DNA of the CDR3: TGTGCCAGCAGCTTAGCGGCAGGGACTGGAAACACCATATATTTT. The J gene is TRBJ1-3, the V gene TRBV7-2, with D possibly being TRBD1 (5 bases). The CDR3 is 15 amino acids. Per germline, CDR1 SGHTA and CDR2 FQGNSA. V lost 0 bases to trimming and J lost 2 bases, with 8 bases between them.

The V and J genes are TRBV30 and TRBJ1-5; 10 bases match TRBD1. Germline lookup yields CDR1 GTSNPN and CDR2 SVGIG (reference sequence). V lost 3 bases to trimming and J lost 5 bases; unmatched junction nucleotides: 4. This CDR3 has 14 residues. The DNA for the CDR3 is TGTGCCTGGAGACGACAGGGGGCTGATCAGCCCCAGCATTTT. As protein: CAWRRQGADQPQHF.

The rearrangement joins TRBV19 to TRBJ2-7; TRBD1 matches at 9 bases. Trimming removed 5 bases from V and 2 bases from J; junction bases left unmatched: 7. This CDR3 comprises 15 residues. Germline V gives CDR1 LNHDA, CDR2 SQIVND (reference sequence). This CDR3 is CASSPGQGLAYEQYV. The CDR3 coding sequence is TGTGCCAGTAGTCCGGGACAGGGATTGGCCTACGAGCAGTACGTC.